What follows are 30 T cell receptor beta chains derived from one specimen sequenced in a study of radiotherapy plus CTLA-4 blockade in lung cancer. TCRdb's copy holds only in-frame clones and misses some; the assay was immunoSEQ multiplex PCR. The sample comprises 45,000 to 75,000 clones, about three quarters of which are singletons, and almost 4% rests with the top ten. Source: peripheral blood, taken from a patient treated with radiotherapy plus ipilimumab. These TCRs come from a human donor with non-small cell lung cancer who had a partial response to radiotherapy plus ipilimumab.

The rearrangement links TRBV4-1 to TRBJ2-5, with 11 bases aligning to TRBD1. There are 15 residues in the CDR3. V lost 1 base to trimming and J lost 6 bases; unmatched junction nucleotides: 4. Germline CDR1 reads MGHRA; CDR2 reads YSYEKL. The chain's CDR3 is CASSQAGQGAKTQYF. The DNA for the CDR3 is TGCGCCAGCAGCCAAGCTGGACAGGGGGCGAAGACCCAGTACTTC.

The chain combines TRBV6-5 with TRBJ2-1; 7 bases align to TRBD1. From germline, CDR1 is MNHEY and CDR2 SVGAGI. The CDR3 covers 15 residues. The V segment lost 6 bases and the J segment 2 bases; nucleotides outside the gene matches: 7. CDR3 DNA: TGTGCCAGCAGCCAGACCCAGGGGGCCTACAATGAGCAGTTCTTC. Amino acids: CASSQTQGAYNEQFF.

This chain uses TRBV29-1 with TRBJ2-7, with 9 positions matching TRBD1. The CDR3 has 13 residues. CDR1 and CDR2 (germline): SQVTM, ANQGSEA. Losses at the gene ends were 6 bases for V and 4 bases for J; bases not matched to a gene: 7. The CDR3 coding sequence is TGCAGCGTGGGGGACAGGGCAGGGTACGAGCAGTACTTC. This gives the protein CSVGDRAGYEQYF.

This rearrangement joins TRBV7-9 to TRBJ2-7; TRBD2 is a possible D gene (5 bases). The V end was cut by 2 bases, the J end by 6 bases, with 17 bases between. Germline CDR1 and CDR2: SEHNR and FQNEAQ (reference sequence). CDR3 length: 15 residues. CDR3 amino acids: CASSLSDLGVSEQYF. The CDR3 DNA follows: TGTGCCAGCAGCTTATCTGACCTCGGGGTGAGCGAGCAGTACTTC.

The CDR3 reads CASSFGQANYGYTF. The CDR3, as DNA: TGCGCCAGCAGCTTCGGACAAGCTAACTATGGCTACACCTTC. The chain joins TRBV5-1 to TRBJ1-2; the D gene is possibly TRBD1 (5 bases). The CDR3 is 14 amino acids. Germline V lookup: CDR1 SGHRS, CDR2 YFSETQ. V lost 2 bases, J lost 0 bases, and 8 bases lay in between.

The genes are TRBV19 and TRBJ1-6; D gene uncertain. The CDR3 is 15 residues long. V lost 10 bases to trimming and J lost 7 bases, with 20 bases between them. In germline, CDR1 is LNHDA, CDR2 SQIVND (reference sequence). CDR3 DNA sequence: TGTGCCACCTCTCCCGCGGCAGTCGAGAATTCACCCCTCCACTTT. Translating gives CATSPAAVENSPLHF. The variable domain in full, completed from reference TRBV19 and TRBJ1-6, reads DGGITQSPKYLFRKEGQNVTLSCEQNLNHDAMYWYRQDPGQGLRLIYYSQIVNDFQKGDIAEGYSVSREKKESFPLTVTSAQKNPTAFYLCATSPAAVENSPLHFGNGTRLTVT.

This chain uses TRBV6-1 with TRBJ1-2; D is ambiguous. Germline V gene lookup returns CDR1 MNHNS and CDR2 SASEGT. This CDR3 region has 15 residues. Between the trimmed V and J ends, which lost 4 bases and 1 base, there was a span of 13 bases. CDR3 region: CASSALPVNNYGYTF. The CDR3 region has the DNA TGTGCCAGCAGTGCCCTGCCAGTCAATAACTATGGCTACACCTTC.

This rearrangement joins TRBV7-2 to TRBJ2-7, with D maybe TRBD1 (5 bases). V lost 0 bases and J 5 bases, leaving 14 bases between the germline ends. Germline loops: CDR1 SGHTA, CDR2 FQGNSA. The CDR3 has 15 residues. The CDR3 sequence: CASSLALPGMHEQYF. The CDR3 region has the DNA TGTGCCAGCAGCTTAGCCCTCCCAGGGATGCACGAGCAGTACTTC.

The chain is built from TRBV5-1 and TRBJ2-1, with TRBD1 identical over 11 bases. Germline V gene data show CDR1 as SGHRS and CDR2 as YFSETQ. The CDR3 extends over 15 amino acids. Unmatched junction bases numbered 9, after V lost 3 bases and J lost 10 bases. The CDR3 reads CASSSEGTGGGEQFF. CDR3 in DNA: TGCGCCAGCAGCTCCGAGGGGACAGGGGGTGGCGAGCAGTTCTTC.

This sequence joins TRBV30 and TRBJ1-2, with a possible D match to TRBD1 (6 bases). The V gene lost 6 bases and the J gene lost 5 bases, with 10 bases spanning the gap. Germline CDR1 and CDR2: GTSNPN and SVGIG (reference sequence). The CDR3 sequence is 11 residues long. CDR3 in amino acids: CACSQGYGYTF. The CDR3 DNA is TGTGCCTGCTCTCAGGGGTATGGCTACACCTTC. The complete variable domain, with remaining parts taken from reference TRBV30 and TRBJ1-2, reads SQTIHQWPATLVQPVGSPLSLECTVEGTSNPNLYWYRQAAGRGLQLLFYSVGIGQISSEVPQNLSASRPQDRQFILSSKKLLLSDSGFYLCACSQGYGYTFGSGTRLTVV.

The CDR3 reads CASSPVIANYGYTF. DNA for the CDR3: TGTGCCAGCAGCCCCGTAATAGCTAACTATGGCTACACCTTC. This chain connects TRBV11-2 to TRBJ1-2, with D unresolved. Germline CDR1 and CDR2: SGHAT and FQNNGV. Trimming took 5 bases from V and 0 from J, leaving 10 bases between them. This CDR3 contains 14 residues. The full variable domain, with the rest looked up from reference TRBV11-2 and TRBJ1-2, is EAGVAQSPRYKIIEKRQSVAFWCNPISGHATLYWYQQILGQGPKLLIQFQNNGVVDDSQLPKDRFSAERLKGVDSTLKIQPAKLEDSAVYLCASSPVIANYGYTFGSGTRLTVV.

The chain joins TRBV29-1 to TRBJ1-2; 8 bases are a match to TRBD1. V gave up 3 bases and J gave up 7 bases; unmatched junction bases: 16. There are 16 residues in the CDR3. Looked up from germline, CDR1 is SQVTM and CDR2 is ANQGSEA. The DNA of the CDR3 is TGCAGCGTTGAGCCCCGGGACAGGAGTGGGGTTGCTGGCTACACCTTC. Protein: CSVEPRDRSGVAGYTF.

The chain uses TRBV7-2 and TRBJ2-2, with a possible D match to TRBD2 (6 bases). Germline CDR1 and CDR2: SGHTA and FQGNSA. The V end lost 4 bases, the J end lost 0 bases, and 15 bases lay between the germline ends. The CDR3 is 17 amino acids. In DNA form, the CDR3 reads TGTGCCAGCAGCTCCCGAGGTGGAGGGACGAACACCGGGGAGCTGTTTTTT. Protein: CASSSRGGGTNTGELFF.

Written as DNA, the CDR3 is TGTGCCAGCAGCCCGAGACAGGGATTGGAAGCCAAAAACATTCAGTACTTC. Protein product: CASSPRQGLEAKNIQYF. V gene TRBV9 combines with J gene TRBJ2-4, with 7 bases lining up with TRBD1. There are 17 residues in the CDR3. Germline V lookup: CDR1 SGDLS, CDR2 YYNGEE. The V gene end was trimmed by 4 bases and the J gene end by 0 bases; junction bases not matched to a gene: 10.

This chain joins TRBV6-5 and TRBJ1-3; 7 nucleotides match TRBD1. V gave up 6 bases and J gave up 4 bases; unmatched junction bases: 6. This CDR3 spans 14 amino acids. Germline CDR1 reads MNHEY; CDR2 reads SVGAGI. The CDR3 here is CASSTGDEGNTIYF. CDR3 DNA: TGTGCCAGCAGCACAGGGGATGAAGGAAACACCATATATTTT.

This sequence joins TRBV6-5 and TRBJ2-7, with a weak D call TRBD1 (6 bases). In germline, CDR1 is MNHEY, CDR2 SVGAGI. The V gene lost 2 bases and the J gene lost 0 bases, with 8 bases spanning the gap. The CDR3 length is 14 residues. The CDR3 nucleotides are TGTGCCAGCAGTTACACAGGGCTCTCCTACGAGCAGTACTTC. Encoded protein: CASSYTGLSYEQYF.

This chain links TRBV7-9 with TRBJ2-1, with TRBD1 matching 7 bases. This CDR3 region has 14 residues. Germline trimming cut 5 bases from V and 8 bases from J; bases unmatched to any gene: 9. From germline, CDR1 is SEHNR and CDR2 FQNEAQ (reference sequence). Here the CDR3 reads CASSEDRVRDEQFF. The DNA for the CDR3 is TGTGCCAGCAGCGAAGACAGGGTGCGCGATGAGCAGTTCTTC.

V usage is TRBV5-1 and J usage is TRBJ1-2, with 8 bases matching TRBD1. J lost 6 bases, V lost 2 bases, and 3 bases had no gene match. Per germline, CDR1 SGHRS and CDR2 YFSETQ. The CDR3 length is 13 residues. CDR3 region: CASSFDRGHGYTF. CDR3 in DNA: TGCGCCAGCAGCTTTGACAGGGGCCATGGCTACACCTTC.

This chain links TRBV28 with TRBJ2-5; D is possibly TRBD2 (6 bases). The germline V and J ends were trimmed by 4 bases and 5 bases, with 23 bases remaining between them. This CDR3 spans 17 amino acids. Germline V gene sequence: CDR1 MDHEN, CDR2 SYDVKM. The CDR3 sequence is CASSWDSEEGEEETQYF. The CDR3 DNA reads TGTGCCAGCAGTTGGGATTCGGAAGAAGGGGAGGAGGAGACCCAGTACTTC.

The J gene is TRBJ2-5, the V gene TRBV21-1; no DNA check was done on the table's D call, TRBD2. TRBV21-1 is marked as a pseudogene. This CDR3 region has 16 residues. In nucleotides, the CDR3 is TGTGCCAGCAGCAAGGGAGGACTAGTATTTCAAGAGACCCAGTACTTC. This codes for CASSKGGLVFQETQYF.

The count of this clone is one. The chain employs TRBV6-5 and TRBJ1-4; D not resolved. This CDR3 has 14 residues. Trimming took 0 bases from V and 8 from J, leaving 10 bases between them. Germline V lookup: CDR1 MNHEY, CDR2 SVGAGI. The CDR3 DNA is TGTGCCAGCAGTTACTCGTTTGCGGGGGAAAAACTGTTTTTT. This gives the protein CASSYSFAGEKLFF.

This clone was recorded only once. The rearrangement links TRBV6-5 to TRBJ2-7; tentative D call: TRBD1 (5 bases). Trimming cost V 0 bases and J 7 bases, with 16 bases left between them. The V gene's germline CDR1 is MNHEY and CDR2 SVGAGI. The CDR3 length is 15 residues. This chain's CDR3 is CASSYSGQDLREQYF. The CDR3 DNA is TGTGCCAGCAGTTACTCGGGGCAGGATTTGAGGGAGCAGTACTTC.

This clone was observed a single time. The rearrangement links TRBV5-2 to TRBJ1-2. TRBV5-2 is a pseudogene. CDR3 length equals 17 residues. The CDR3 bases are TGTGCCAGCAATACATCGAGAGGAGTACGAAAGACCTATGGCTACACCTTC. It encodes CASNTSRGVRKTYGYTF.

The rearrangement links TRBV4-2 to TRBJ2-5; 10 bases are a match to TRBD2. V shed 0 bases and J 1 base; nucleotides not matched to a gene: 5. The CDR3 runs 17 residues. Germline V gene data show CDR1 as LGHNA and CDR2 as YNFKEQ. The CDR3 sequence is CASSQDPTSGFQETQYF. The CDR3 region has the DNA TGTGCCAGCAGCCAAGACCCGACTAGCGGGTTCCAAGAGACCCAGTACTTC.

V and J are TRBV11-2 and TRBJ1-1; unclear D gene. This CDR3 region has 13 residues. V gave up 2 bases and J gave up 2 bases, with 6 bases separating them. The germline V gene encodes CDR1 SGHAT and CDR2 FQNNGV. Here the CDR3 reads CASSLRVNTEAFF. CDR3 sequence (DNA): TGTGCCAGCAGCTTAAGAGTTAACACTGAAGCTTTCTTT.

This chain links TRBV10-3 with TRBJ2-2; maybe TRBD2 (5 bases). Germline CDR1 ENHRY, CDR2 SYGVKD. The CDR3 runs 13 residues. Trimming took off 3 bases at V and 6 bases at J, with 8 bases between the two ends. CDR3 nucleotides: TGTGCCATCAGTGATGGGAGCCCCGGGGAGCTGTTTTTT. It is translated as CAISDGSPGELFF.

V is TRBV9 and J is TRBJ2-7; D is possibly TRBD2 (6 bases). The V gene's germline CDR1 is SGDLS and CDR2 YYNGEE. V lost 7 bases to trimming and J lost 4 bases, with 18 bases between them. The CDR3 has 14 amino acids. As DNA, the CDR3 is TGTGCCAGCGGACCGGGAGCTAGCCAGTACGAGCAGTACTTC. It is translated as CASGPGASQYEQYF. The whole variable domain, filled in from reference TRBV9 and TRBJ2-7, reads DSGVTQTPKHLITATGQRVTLRCSPRSGDLSVYWYQQSLDQGLQFLIQYYNGEERAKGNILERFSAQQFPDLHSELNLSSLELGDSALYFCASGPGASQYEQYFGPGTRLTVT.

The V gene is TRBV5-1, the J gene TRBJ2-7; 10 bases map to TRBD2. V shed 1 base and J 3 bases; nucleotides not matched to a gene: 4. The CDR3 spans 15 residues. Germline V gene sequence: CDR1 SGHRS, CDR2 YFSETQ. DNA of the CDR3: TGCGCCAGCAGCTTGTATGTAGCGGGGGGCTACGAGCAGTACTTC. Its protein product is CASSLYVAGGYEQYF. The complete variable domain, with remaining parts taken from reference TRBV5-1 and TRBJ2-7, reads KAGVTQTPRYLIKTRGQQVTLSCSPISGHRSVSWYQQTPGQGLQFLFEYFSETQRNKGNFPGRFSGRQFSNSRSEMNVSTLELGDSALYLCASSLYVAGGYEQYFGPGTRLTVT.

This clone appeared once. The rearrangement uses TRBV5-1 and TRBJ2-3; the match to TRBD2 covers 7 bases. The trim removed 4 bases at V and 3 bases at J, leaving 8 bases unmatched. Germline V CDR1 and CDR2: SGHRS, YFSETQ. This CDR3 comprises 15 residues. The CDR3 loop is CASSPSGRGTDTQYF. The CDR3 coding sequence is TGCGCCAGCAGCCCTAGCGGAAGAGGGACAGATACGCAGTATTTT. The full variable domain, completed using reference TRBV5-1 and TRBJ2-3, is KAGVTQTPRYLIKTRGQQVTLSCSPISGHRSVSWYQQTPGQGLQFLFEYFSETQRNKGNFPGRFSGRQFSNSRSEMNVSTLELGDSALYLCASSPSGRGTDTQYFGPGTRLTVL.

This clone was counted only a few times. CDR3: CATRQDYNSPLHF. DNA for the CDR3: TGCGCCACCAGACAGGACTATAATTCACCCCTCCACTTT. The rearrangement links TRBV5-1 to TRBJ1-6; possible D gene TRBD1, 6 bases. CDR1 and CDR2 from the germline V gene are SGHRS and YFSETQ. The germline V and J ends were trimmed by 9 bases and 3 bases, with 10 bases remaining between them. The CDR3 runs to 13 residues.